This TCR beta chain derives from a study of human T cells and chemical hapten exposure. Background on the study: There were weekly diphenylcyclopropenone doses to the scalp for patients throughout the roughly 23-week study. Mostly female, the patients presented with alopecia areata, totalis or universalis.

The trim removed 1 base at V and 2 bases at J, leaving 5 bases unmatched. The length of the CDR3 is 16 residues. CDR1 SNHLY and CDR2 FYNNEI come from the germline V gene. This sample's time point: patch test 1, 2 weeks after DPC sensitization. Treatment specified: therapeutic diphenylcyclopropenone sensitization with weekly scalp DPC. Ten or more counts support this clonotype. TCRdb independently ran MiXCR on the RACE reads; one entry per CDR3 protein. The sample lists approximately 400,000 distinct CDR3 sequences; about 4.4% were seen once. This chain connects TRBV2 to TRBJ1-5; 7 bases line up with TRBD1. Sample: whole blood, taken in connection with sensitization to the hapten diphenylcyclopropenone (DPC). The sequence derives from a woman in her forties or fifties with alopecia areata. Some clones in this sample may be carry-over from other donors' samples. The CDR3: CASSEVGQVGNQPQHF. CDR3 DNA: TGTGCCAGCAGTGAAGTAGGACAGGTGGGCAATCAGCCCCAGCATTTT.